The sequence of this T cell receptor (beta chain) was determined in a study of blood T cell repertoires in COVID-19. Study in general: There were acute and convalescent COVID-19 samples, and they came from the United States, Italy and Spain.

Original processing methods: How many nucleated cells were present was estimated from reference gene primer amplification. TCRdb's copy holds only in-frame clones and misses some; the assay was immunoSEQ multiplex PCR. That table gives V, J and clone size, and the DNA gave D and trimming. Of a few hundred thousand clones in the sample, around 84% were seen once. With 5 bases clipped from V and 11 bases from J, the junction kept 11 bases outside the gene matches. The CDR3 loop spans 13 amino acids. Germline V CDR1 and CDR2: MNHEY, SVGAGI. Adults between about 18 and 95 years of age took part from fewer than 30 US areas. Grouping used clinical history reported by participants in a survey and questionnaire.

The clonotype was recovered from a young man with acute COVID-19. This rearrangement joins TRBV6-5 to TRBJ1-1; TRBD1 matches 7 bases. Sequencing was carried out using PBMCs or T cells enriched from blood (not recorded which). The CDR3 reads CASSQTGQSRAFF. For the CDR3, the DNA is TGTGCCAGCAGTCAGACAGGGCAGTCCCGGGCTTTCTTT.